The source of this TCR beta chain is a study of T cells after yellow fever vaccination. Study overall: Libraries from low-cell-number fractions were prepared with the SMART-Seq v4 Ultra Low Input RNA kit.

5'RACE template switching produced TCR cDNA carrying a universal primer site and UMIs. TCRdb reanalysed the 5' RACE reads using MiXCR and keeps one entry per CDR3 protein. This table has 150,000 to 200,000 distinct CDR3 sequences, approximately 6.2% appearing once. This clonotype was seen at least ten times. The receptor's source is a man between 18 and 29 years old who received the YFV17D yellow fever vaccine. The material was CD4+ T cells sorted from PBMCs, obtained on the day of the first yellow fever vaccination.

This chain's CDR3 is CASSKVKSDYDEEDTQYF. For the CDR3, the DNA is TGTGCCAGCAGCAAAGTCAAATCAGACTACGACGAGGAAGATACGCAGTATTTT. The V and J genes are TRBV21-1 and TRBJ2-3; the table's D call, TRBD2, has no DNA check behind it. TRBV21-1 is assigned pseudogene status. This CDR3 is built from 18 residues.